This TCR beta chain originates from a study of blood T cells in healthy people across ages (dated by TCRdb to between 2014 and 2017). Study-level background: In model experiments, template switching captured roughly one uniquely barcoded TCR beta cDNA molecule for every two T cells. Donors were grouped into four age groups: young (average approximately 15 years), middle-aged (39), aged (approximately 58) and long-lived (over 80). Age-related changes in TCR beta repertoire diversity were measured in the study by deep sequencing normalized with unique cDNA molecular identifiers. Using the same blood draw, the study looked at two additional independent replicas of 1 million unique cDNA reads for two donors, one aged 18 to 30 and the other aged 80 or older. General study outcomes and caveats: Compared with the aged group, more naive CD4+ T cells, fewer expanded clones and increased TCR diversity were shown by the long-lived group, suggesting age selection. There was a strong correlation between observed TCR beta diversity and the percentage of naive T cells measured by flow cytometry. Total diversity estimates from one million sequenced T cells were considered lower bounds and underestimates. Conclusive comparison of naive and antigen-experienced compartments was prevented by the profiling of bulk unsorted PBMCs. Observed TCR beta diversity per million T cells fell roughly linearly with age, and a significant reduction was already apparent by age approximately 41. Because donor CMV infection status was unknown, age-related changes in expanded clonotypes were potentially confounded.

The approximately 39 donors, aged about 6 to 100 years, were systemically healthy Caucasian individuals from Russia. Approximately 9 milliliters of peripheral blood were collected from each donor into EDTA-treated Vacutainer tubes. Ficoll-Paque density-gradient centrifugation was used to isolate PBMCs, with at least 7 million obtained per sample. Trizol reagent was used to extract total RNA from PBMCs, with at least 5.5 micrograms per sample. For every donor, flow cytometry on a PBMC aliquot measured the percentage of naive CD45RAhigh/CD27high T cells. This clonotype was seen many times. No antigen is known for it. Within one base of it there is no much larger clone, and no base qualities were kept. The CDR3, from cysteine to phenylalanine, totals 15 residues. CDR3 DNA is the only sequence kept; it has 45 bases, read in frame from the first base. The germline V gene encodes CDR1 MDHEN and CDR2 SYDVKM. Germline trimming: 7 bases from V, 4 bases from J; junction bases outside gene matches: 10.

The library was built by means of 5' RACE. Sequencing instrument: Illumina HiSeq 2500. A second PCR of roughly 6 to 12 cycles was performed with a sample-barcoded 5' primer and a J-beta primer mix. A template-switch 5' adaptor carrying 12 random nucleotides introduced a unique molecular identifier onto each TCR beta cDNA molecule. At least 2.5 million CDR3-containing paired-end reads were obtained from each sample. First-strand cDNA synthesis was performed from all RNA using the Mint cDNA synthesis kit, with priming by a TRBC-specific oligonucleotide. Following uracil-DNA glycosylase treatment, all cDNA underwent a first 18-cycle PCR with the universal primers M1SS and BC2_uni_R. As for how the authors treated the data: For normalization, 1 million high-quality reads, each with a distinct molecular identifier, were randomly selected from each sample. Reads sharing molecular identifiers were discarded rather than binned into consensus sequences. MiTCR, run with a Q25 quality threshold and the strictest error-elimination algorithm, handled CDR3 identification, clonotype clustering and error correction. Lower-bound total TCR beta diversity was estimated with a nonparametric unseen species model using Euler transformation. TCRdb handled the public reads itself, with Q25 trimming in fastp and clone calling in MiXCR, and kept productive beta chains. When rows share a CDR3 protein, they turn into one entry using the most common DNA and genes. These V and J calls derive from TCRdb rather than the authors' analysis. The sample table shows 540,000 or so distinct CDR3 sequences, and about 24% are seen once. The top ten hold 7.5% to 9% of the sample.

This sample was shared with a second study, whose subject was T cells of mothers and their children. As the second paper documents: The donors were nine systemically healthy Caucasian individuals, made up of three mothers and their six children. cDNA synthesis consumed the entire amount of extracted RNA, loaded at about 1.6 ug RNA in each 15 ul reaction. In the second PCR, the M1S primer added sample barcodes and 2-4 random nucleotides. Over 10 million TCR beta CDR3 reads came from each mother, compared with millions of reads from each child. Thymic selection shapes the output of TCR recombination in a similar way in related and unrelated pairs, and inherited differences have a minor effect. Normalized repertoire overlap was always slightly but never significantly higher in related than unrelated mother-child pairs. No persistent microchimeric T cell clones were found, with a detection sensitivity of approximately 95 clones per million clonotypes. The study used deep NGS to compare TCR beta repertoires of mothers and children, seeking features distinguishing related mother-child pairs from unrelated individuals. Mothers averaged about 37 +/- 4 years of age and children averaged approximately 11 +/- 4 years. Libraries were sequenced on Illumina HiSeq 2000 with 100+100 nt paired-end reads after adapter ligation with NEBNext reagents. Mother and child libraries were prepared a month apart and sequenced in separate runs to prevent cross-contamination. For each donor, between about 450,000 and 2,300,000 distinct TCR beta clonotypes were identified. Naive TCR beta clonotypes were estimated from low-frequency clonotypes matched to each donor's FACS-determined naive share, without sorting.

The material sequenced was blood. This clonotype originated in a boy between 10 and 17 years old in good health. The V gene is TRBV28 and the J gene is TRBJ2-1, with 7 bases matching TRBD2. The CDR3 region: CASTFGASGYNEQFF. The DNA sequence reads TGTGCCAGCACCTTCGGGGCTAGCGGATACAATGAGCAGTTCTTC. The CDR3 plus the reference TRBV28 and TRBJ2-1 genes for the other parts give the full variable domain: DVKVTQSSRYLVKRTGEKVFLECVQDMDHENMFWYRQDPGLGLRLIYFSYDVKMKEKGDIPEGYSVSREKKERFSLILESASTNQTSMYLCASTFGASGYNEQFFGPGTRLTVL.